This T cell receptor (beta chain) was documented in a study of cytomegalovirus exposure and HLA in healthy donors. The PCR was carried out with 60 Vbeta primers and 13 Jbeta primers. Sequencing used immunoSEQ multiplex PCR; TCRdb keeps in-frame clones, though not all of them. This sample has some 150,000 clones, with under 80% found just once. Sequencing input: PBMCs. The sequence came from a man younger than 35 in good health and CMV-seropositive.

The DNA of the CDR3 is TGTGCCAGCAGCTTGTCCGGGGGTCAGGAGCAGTACTTC. Translation: CASSLSGGQEQYF. The V call is TRBV11-2, the J call TRBJ2-7; D perhaps matches TRBD2 (6 bases). The germline gives CDR1 SGHAT, CDR2 FQNNGV. The V end lost 3 bases, the J end lost 7 bases, and 13 bases lay between the germline ends. This CDR3 region has 13 residues.